This T cell receptor beta chain was identified during a study of sequential checkpoint blockade in melanoma. Background on the study: First-line arms were nivolumab then ipilimumab, or the reverse, randomized 1:1.

Some clones are missing from TCRdb's copy, which holds only in-frame ones; the method was immunoSEQ multiplex PCR. The sample holds about 20,000 clones, about 28% seen once. Turning to this clone: As yet, its antigen is unknown.

Broader study findings: In arm A, pretreatment tumor clonality was associated with response.

Stated treatment: randomized to nivolumab then ipilimumab (arm A) or the reverse (arm B). DNA-damaging chemotherapy had not been given to any patient beforehand. The input for sequencing was tumor tissue (inferred from file names), taken from a patient given nivolumab and ipilimumab in sequence. The TCR comes from a human donor with melanoma.

CDR3 in amino acids: CASSLGQGAWETQYF. CDR3 DNA: TGCGCCAGCAGCTTGGGACAGGGGGCTTGGGAGACCCAGTACTTC. V is TRBV5-1 and J is TRBJ2-5, with 10 positions matching TRBD1. After removal of 0 bases from V and 5 bases from J, the junction contained 4 bases not matched to a gene. The CDR3 sequence is 15 residues long. Germline V gene lookup returns CDR1 SGHRS and CDR2 YFSETQ.